This paragraph covers one T cell receptor (beta chain) sequence. The timepoints at which blood was sampled were baseline, cycle 4 day 1, and cycle 7 day 1. This sample was included in a study of OX40 agonist ivuxolimab in advanced cancers. Study-level information: Hepatocellular carcinoma, melanoma, renal cell or head and neck cancer affected the dose-escalation patients.

CDR3 length equals 16 residues. Germline-derived CDR1 and CDR2 are SGHAT and FQDESV (reference sequence). V lost 3 bases and J lost 7, with 21 bases in between. The table came from immunoSEQ multiplex PCR; TCRdb's copy has only in-frame clones and leaves some out. This repertoire shows 85,000 to 100,000 clones, roughly 85% found once; its top ten account for 0.2% to 0.25%. Material: CD4+ or CD8+ T cells sorted from blood, obtained in a trial of the OX40 agonist ivuxolimab. The chain carries TRBV11-1 and TRBJ2-5; D not certain. The TCR comes from an adult with an advanced solid tumor such as melanoma, head and neck, liver or kidney cancer. CDR3 in amino acids: CASSLGRAPKLGTQYF. The CDR3 DNA sequence: TGTGCCAGCAGCTTGGGTCGGGCCCCTAAGTTGGGGACCCAGTACTTC. Complete variable domain (other parts from reference TRBV11-1 and TRBJ2-5): EAEVAQSPRYKITEKSQAVAFWCDPISGHATLYWYRQILGQGPELLVQFQDESVVDDSQLPKDRFSAERLKGVDSTLKIQPAELGDSAMYLCASSLGRAPKLGTQYFGPGTRLLVL.